A selection of T cell receptor beta chains follows, all from one sample in a study of T cell clonotyping in hematopoietic cell transplantation. Method: immunoSEQ multiplex PCR; TCRdb's copy keeps in-frame clones and lacks some. This sample has 75,000 to 95,000 clones, with 90% to 96% found just once. The sequencing here drew on peripheral blood mononuclear cells, taken before stem cell transplant. These receptors originate from a woman aged 45 to 65 with acute myeloid leukemia. Some clones in this sample may be carry-over from other donors' samples. Each CDR3 is given without its conserved first and last residue. The order of the fields is J gene, V gene, D gene, CDR3 protein. The D gene is left open where the match is weak.

>TRBJ1-2|TRBV6-5|NA
ASSFMVGWGYT
>TRBJ1-2|TRBV5-4|TRBD1
ATQPAEGQPSYGYT
>TRBJ2-7|TRBV20-1|NA
STSNGDEQY
>TRBJ2-3|TRBV19|NA
ASTTRDTQY
>TRBJ1-1|TRBV5-6|NA
ASSLAQRTEAF
>TRBJ2-2|TRBV11-2|NA
ASSLDYGTTGELF
>TRBJ1-4|TRBV19|TRBD1
ASSKDRGNEKLF
>TRBJ1-1|TRBV19|NA
ASSIVQGGLNTEAF
>TRBJ1-6|TRBV7-9|TRBD1
ASTRSEGAWGSPLH
>TRBJ2-3|TRBV5-8|TRBD2
ASSALAGGSTDTQY